The rows below give T cell receptor beta chains drawn from one sample of a study of cytomegalovirus exposure and HLA in healthy donors. Here immunoSEQ multiplex PCR was the method, and the copy in TCRdb shows in-frame clones only, minus some. This table has 150,000 to 200,000 clones, almost 80% appearing once. The source material was PBMCs. All receptors derive from a man aged 40-49 years in good health and CMV-seropositive. The conserved cysteine and the conserved F or W are not part of the CDR3 here.

j_call: TRBJ1-2
v_call: TRBV28
cdr3_length: 12
cdr3_aa: ASRGQEQKYGYT

j_call: TRBJ1-1
v_call: TRBV5-1
cdr3_length: 12
cdr3_aa: ASSSRLAYTEAF

j_call: TRBJ1-1
v_call: TRBV5-4
cdr3_length: 14
cdr3_aa: ASSPPTGSLNTEAF

j_call: TRBJ2-2
v_call: TRBV19
cdr3_length: 12
cdr3_aa: ASSIGLDTGELF

j_call: TRBJ2-7
v_call: TRBV9
cdr3_length: 14
cdr3_aa: ASSSSKVARGYEQY

j_call: TRBJ1-5
v_call: TRBV5-6
cdr3_length: 13
cdr3_aa: ASSRTQGFNQPQH

j_call: TRBJ1-5
v_call: TRBV6-1
cdr3_length: 14
cdr3_aa: ASSDWTGIGNQPQH

j_call: TRBJ1-1
v_call: TRBV11-1
cdr3_length: 11
cdr3_aa: ASSLALRDEAF

j_call: TRBJ1-4
v_call: TRBV7-9
cdr3_length: 14
cdr3_aa: SSSFSRDSPNEKLF

j_call: TRBJ2-1
v_call: TRBV2
cdr3_length: 14
cdr3_aa: ASSESLTSGIYEQF

j_call: TRBJ2-7
v_call: TRBV5-4
cdr3_length: 11
cdr3_aa: ASSFEGRYEQY

j_call: TRBJ2-2
v_call: TRBV6-1
cdr3_length: 13
cdr3_aa: ASSVWRAGTGELF

j_call: TRBJ1-1
v_call: TRBV9
cdr3_length: 13
cdr3_aa: ASSVGTGEDTEAF

j_call: TRBJ1-2
v_call: TRBV4-1
cdr3_length: 12
cdr3_aa: ASSQDTTGGGYT

j_call: TRBJ2-4
v_call: TRBV15
cdr3_length: 17
cdr3_aa: ATSRDPTLLTSRKNIQY

j_call: TRBJ1-3
v_call: TRBV6-1
cdr3_length: 11
cdr3_aa: ASGEKTGNTIY

j_call: TRBJ2-3
v_call: TRBV7-9
cdr3_length: 13
cdr3_aa: ASSPTGDPTDTQY

j_call: TRBJ2-2
v_call: TRBV2
cdr3_length: 10
cdr3_aa: ASSEPPGELF

j_call: TRBJ2-3
v_call: TRBV5-1
cdr3_length: 10
cdr3_aa: ASSSPGDTQY

j_call: TRBJ1-1
v_call: TRBV28
cdr3_length: 10
cdr3_aa: ASSFRNTEAF

j_call: TRBJ2-1
v_call: TRBV5-1
cdr3_length: 10
cdr3_aa: ASSFRGNEQF

j_call: TRBJ1-4
v_call: TRBV7-2
cdr3_length: 14
cdr3_aa: ASSSKQGARVEKLF

j_call: TRBJ1-2
v_call: TRBV6-6
cdr3_length: 11
cdr3_aa: ASSYSRGYGYT

j_call: TRBJ2-1
v_call: TRBV7-8
cdr3_length: 12
cdr3_aa: ATNRDRGYNEQF

j_call: TRBJ1-1
v_call: TRBV19
cdr3_length: 10
cdr3_aa: ASSIASTEAF

j_call: TRBJ1-1
v_call: TRBV15
cdr3_length: 14
cdr3_aa: ATSRETGGSNTEAF

j_call: TRBJ2-7
v_call: TRBV11-3
cdr3_length: 11
cdr3_aa: ASSRDRGYEQY

j_call: TRBJ1-2
v_call: TRBV6-1
cdr3_length: 13
cdr3_aa: ASSGRITGDNGYT

j_call: TRBJ2-7
v_call: TRBV28
cdr3_length: 13
cdr3_aa: ASSLWGTGGHEQY

j_call: TRBJ1-2
v_call: TRBV15
cdr3_length: 12
cdr3_aa: ATSRDPDRSLGT

j_call: TRBJ2-7
v_call: TRBV29-1
cdr3_length: 11
cdr3_aa: SAWAGLSYEQY

j_call: TRBJ2-3
v_call: TRBV25-1
cdr3_length: 13
cdr3_aa: ASSDSSGTGLTQY

j_call: TRBJ1-1
v_call: TRBV2
cdr3_length: 11
cdr3_aa: ARTRGGNTEAF

j_call: TRBJ2-1
v_call: TRBV9
cdr3_length: 11
cdr3_aa: ASSADIYNEQF

j_call: TRBJ2-3
v_call: TRBV5-4
cdr3_length: 12
cdr3_aa: ASSLAPLAGTQY

j_call: TRBJ2-3
v_call: TRBV9
cdr3_length: 12
cdr3_aa: ASSVDSSTDTQY

j_call: TRBJ2-5
v_call: TRBV27
cdr3_length: 13
cdr3_aa: ASSSIGTGAETQY

j_call: TRBJ1-5
v_call: TRBV6-1
cdr3_length: 12
cdr3_aa: ASGQALGNQPQH

j_call: TRBJ2-1
v_call: TRBV19
cdr3_length: 13
cdr3_aa: ASTPGLAGLAEQF

j_call: .
v_call: TRBV11-2
cdr3_length: 9
cdr3_aa: ASSFSYEQY

j_call: TRBJ2-5
v_call: TRBV25-1
cdr3_length: 10
cdr3_aa: ASRPRGETQY

j_call: TRBJ2-3
v_call: TRBV7-2
cdr3_length: 12
cdr3_aa: ASAASGRGDTQY

j_call: TRBJ1-2
v_call: TRBV29-1
cdr3_length: 11
cdr3_aa: SVGTGGDYGYT

j_call: TRBJ2-3
v_call: TRBV19
cdr3_length: 13
cdr3_aa: ASSKTSGSTDTQY

j_call: TRBJ2-1
v_call: TRBV18
cdr3_length: 13
cdr3_aa: ASSPGGRANNEQF